The 10 T cell receptor beta chains given below trace back to one sample, sequenced in a study of T cell changes during pregnancy in multiple sclerosis. The protocol was immunoSEQ multiplex PCR, while the TCRdb copy is restricted to in-frame clones and leaves out a portion. The sample has about 40,000 clones, approximately 91% seen once. The input for sequencing was CD4+ T cells from peripheral blood mononuclear cells, taken in the second trimester of pregnancy. These receptors were collected from a female donor in good health, enrolled as a control in a pregnancy study.

The J gene is TRBJ2-5, the V gene TRBV7-8, with D possibly matching TRBD2 (6 bases). The CDR3 covers 15 residues. Trimming shortened V by 0 bases and J by 5 bases, and 13 bases separated the two germline ends. Germline V CDR1 and CDR2: SGHVS, FQNEAQ. The CDR3 DNA sequence: TGTGCCAGCAGCTTAGCGGCGAGACGGGGGGAGACCCAGTACTTC. Amino acids: CASSLAARRGETQYF.

CDR3 in DNA: TGTGCCAGCAGCCAACTAGACCCAGATACGCAGTATTTT. Its protein is CASSQLDPDTQYF. The V gene is TRBV14, the J gene TRBJ2-3; D is unresolved. The germline V and J ends were trimmed by 2 bases and 4 bases, with 7 bases remaining between them. This CDR3 is built from 13 residues. Germline V gives CDR1 SGHDN, CDR2 FVKESK.

The CDR3 coding sequence is TGTGCCAGCAGCTTACTGGGGGGCTCCTACAATGAGCAGTTCTTC. Encoded protein: CASSLLGGSYNEQFF. The chain joins TRBV7-2 to TRBJ2-1, with D maybe TRBD2 (6 bases). V gave up 2 bases and J gave up 0 bases, with 8 bases separating them. There are 15 residues in the CDR3. Germline V CDR1 and CDR2: SGHTA, FQGNSA.

The chain links TRBV4-3 to TRBJ1-4; weak D call: TRBD1 (5 bases). Germline V gene lookup returns CDR1 LGHNA and CDR2 YSLEER. The CDR3 has 15 residues. V was cut by 0 bases and J by 5 bases, with 10 bases left in between. CDR3 sequence: CASSQEGQGNEKLFF. The CDR3 coding sequence is TGCGCCAGCAGCCAAGAGGGGCAAGGGAATGAAAAACTGTTTTTT.

This chain joins TRBV27 and TRBJ1-1, with 7 bases aligning to TRBD1. Germline V gene lookup returns CDR1 MNHEY and CDR2 SMNVEV (reference sequence). Trimming took 2 bases from V and 7 from J; bases not matched to a gene: 4. The CDR3 totals 13 residues. CDR3 coding DNA: TGTGCCAGCAGTTTACGGACAGGATTTGAAGCTTTCTTT. Amino acid sequence: CASSLRTGFEAFF.

V is TRBV11-3 and J is TRBJ1-3; the D gene is possibly TRBD1 (5 bases). The CDR3 has 13 residues. V dropped 5 bases and J dropped 4 bases, with 9 bases sitting between them. Germline V gene data show CDR1 as SGHNT and CDR2 as YENEEA. The CDR3 DNA sequence: TGTGCCAGCAGCGGGGCTCGAGGAAACACCATATATTTT. Residues: CASSGARGNTIYF.

The chain couples TRBV5-1 to TRBJ2-7; tentatively, D is TRBD1 (5 bases). Trimming pared 1 base from V and 4 bases from J, leaving 15 bases between. The CDR3 consists of 15 residues. Germline V gene lookup returns CDR1 SGHRS and CDR2 YFSETQ. In DNA, the CDR3 is TGCGCCAGCAGCTTGAACCAGGGAATGCTGTACGAGCAGTACTTC. It yields the protein CASSLNQGMLYEQYF. The full variable domain, with the rest looked up from reference TRBV5-1 and TRBJ2-7, is KAGVTQTPRYLIKTRGQQVTLSCSPISGHRSVSWYQQTPGQGLQFLFEYFSETQRNKGNFPGRFSGRQFSNSRSEMNVSTLELGDSALYLCASSLNQGMLYEQYFGPGTRLTVT.

The V and J genes are TRBV2 and TRBJ1-2, with D perhaps TRBD1 (6 bases). CDR3 length: 16 residues. Germline V gene sequence: CDR1 SNHLY, CDR2 FYNNEI. Trimming took 4 bases from V and 2 from J, leaving 17 bases between them. In nucleotides, the CDR3 is TGTGCCAGCAGTGTTATGTCCCGACAGGCAAACTATGGCTACACCTTC. Translating gives CASSVMSRQANYGYTF.

V usage is TRBV19 and J usage is TRBJ1-5, with 7 positions matching TRBD1. The CDR3 has 15 residues. Trimming at V came to 6 bases and at J to 6 bases, leaving 11 bases not matched to a gene. Germline values: CDR1 LNHDA, CDR2 SQIVND (reference sequence). CDR3 sequence (DNA): TGTGCCAGTAGCCCCGGGACAGCTTATCGTCAGCCCCAGCATTTT. This sequence encodes CASSPGTAYRQPQHF. The full variable domain, its missing parts supplied by reference TRBV19 and TRBJ1-5, is DGGITQSPKYLFRKEGQNVTLSCEQNLNHDAMYWYRQDPGQGLRLIYYSQIVNDFQKGDIAEGYSVSREKKESFPLTVTSAQKNPTAFYLCASSPGTAYRQPQHFGDGTRLSIL.

V is TRBV12-5 and J is TRBJ2-7, with D possibly being TRBD1 (6 bases). This CDR3 has 14 residues. Trimming took off 1 base at V and 6 bases at J, with 13 bases between the two ends. The germline gives CDR1 LGHNT, CDR2 FRNRAP. The CDR3 coding sequence is TGTGCTAGTGGTTTGGACAGGGTGTCATCCGAGCAGTACTTC. Protein: CASGLDRVSSEQYF.